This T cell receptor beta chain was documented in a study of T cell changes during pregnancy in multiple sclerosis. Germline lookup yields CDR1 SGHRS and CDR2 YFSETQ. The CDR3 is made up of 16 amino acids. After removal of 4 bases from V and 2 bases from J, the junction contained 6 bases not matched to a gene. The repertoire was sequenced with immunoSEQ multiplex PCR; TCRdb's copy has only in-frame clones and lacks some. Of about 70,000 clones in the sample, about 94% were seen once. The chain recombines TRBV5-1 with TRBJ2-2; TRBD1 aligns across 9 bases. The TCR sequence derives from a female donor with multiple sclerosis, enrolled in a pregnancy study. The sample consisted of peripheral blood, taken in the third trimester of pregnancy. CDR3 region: CASSPMDRGNTGELFF. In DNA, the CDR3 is TGCGCCAGCAGCCCGATGGACAGGGGTAACACCGGGGAGCTGTTTTTT. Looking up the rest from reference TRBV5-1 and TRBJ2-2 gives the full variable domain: KAGVTQTPRYLIKTRGQQVTLSCSPISGHRSVSWYQQTPGQGLQFLFEYFSETQRNKGNFPGRFSGRQFSNSRSEMNVSTLELGDSALYLCASSPMDRGNTGELFFGEGSRLTVL.